Included here is one TCR beta chain sequence, with context. This sample was included in a study of control samples from healthy donors and cancer patients. Assay used: immunoSEQ multiplex PCR; TCRdb lists only in-frame clones, some missing. The sample records fewer than 110,000 clones, roughly 89% being singletons. The V gene's germline CDR1 is SGHDT and CDR2 YYEEEE. V was clipped by 4 bases and J by 2 bases; unmatched bases: 7. This CDR3 contains 15 residues. This clonotype was sampled from a man in his thirties or forties in good health. Sequenced: blood. The chain carries TRBV5-6 and TRBJ2-3, with 7 nucleotides matching TRBD1. The CDR3 protein is CASSPGTDYTDTQYF. In DNA, the CDR3 is TGTGCCAGCAGCCCCGGGACAGACTACACAGATACGCAGTATTTT.